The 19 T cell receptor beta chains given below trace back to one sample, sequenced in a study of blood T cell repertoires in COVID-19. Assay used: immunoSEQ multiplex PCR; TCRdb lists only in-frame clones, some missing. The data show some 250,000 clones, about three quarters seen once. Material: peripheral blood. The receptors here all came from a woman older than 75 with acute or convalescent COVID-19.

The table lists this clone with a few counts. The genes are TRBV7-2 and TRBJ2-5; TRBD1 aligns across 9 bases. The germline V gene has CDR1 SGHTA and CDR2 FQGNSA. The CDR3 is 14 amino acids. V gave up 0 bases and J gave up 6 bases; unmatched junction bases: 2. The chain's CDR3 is CASSLAGQGQTQYF. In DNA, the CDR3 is TGTGCCAGCAGCTTAGCCGGACAGGGGCAGACCCAGTACTTC.

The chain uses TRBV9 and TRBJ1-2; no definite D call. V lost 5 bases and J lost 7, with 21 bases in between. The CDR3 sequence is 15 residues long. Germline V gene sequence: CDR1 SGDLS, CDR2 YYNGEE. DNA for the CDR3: TGTGCCAGCAGATCCCCTGGTAGAGCTCGGGGTGGCTACACCTTC. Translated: CASRSPGRARGGYTF.

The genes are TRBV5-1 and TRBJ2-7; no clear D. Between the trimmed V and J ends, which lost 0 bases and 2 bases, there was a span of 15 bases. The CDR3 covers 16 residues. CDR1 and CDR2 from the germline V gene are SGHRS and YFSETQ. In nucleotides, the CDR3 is TGCGCCAGCAGCTTGGACGACATAACCTGGACCTACGAGCAGTACTTC. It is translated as CASSLDDITWTYEQYF.

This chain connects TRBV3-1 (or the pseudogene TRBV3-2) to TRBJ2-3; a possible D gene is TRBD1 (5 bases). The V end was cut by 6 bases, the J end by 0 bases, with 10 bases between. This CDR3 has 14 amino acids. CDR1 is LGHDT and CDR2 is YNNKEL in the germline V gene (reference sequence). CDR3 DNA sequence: TGTGCCAGCAGTTCCTGGACAAGCACAGATACGCAGTATTTT. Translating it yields CASSSWTSTDTQYF.

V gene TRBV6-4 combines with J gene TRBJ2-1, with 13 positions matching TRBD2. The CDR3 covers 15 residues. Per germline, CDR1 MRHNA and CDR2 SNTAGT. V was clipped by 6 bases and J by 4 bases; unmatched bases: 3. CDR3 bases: TGTGCCAGCAGCCGGACTAGCGGGAGTTACAATGAGCAGTTCTTC. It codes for CASSRTSGSYNEQFF.

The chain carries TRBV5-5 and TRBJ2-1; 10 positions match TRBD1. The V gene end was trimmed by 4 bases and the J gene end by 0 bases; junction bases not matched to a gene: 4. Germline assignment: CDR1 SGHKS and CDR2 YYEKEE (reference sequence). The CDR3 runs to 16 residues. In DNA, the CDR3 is TGTGCCAGCAGCGCGGGACAGGGGAGCTCCTACAATGAGCAGTTCTTC. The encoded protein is CASSAGQGSSYNEQFF.

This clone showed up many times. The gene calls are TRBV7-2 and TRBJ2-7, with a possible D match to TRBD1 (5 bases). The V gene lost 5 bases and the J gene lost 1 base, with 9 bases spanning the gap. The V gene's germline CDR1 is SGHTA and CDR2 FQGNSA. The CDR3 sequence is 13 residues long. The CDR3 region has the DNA TGTGCCAGCAGCAAACAGGATTCCTACGAGCAGTACTTC. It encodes CASSKQDSYEQYF.

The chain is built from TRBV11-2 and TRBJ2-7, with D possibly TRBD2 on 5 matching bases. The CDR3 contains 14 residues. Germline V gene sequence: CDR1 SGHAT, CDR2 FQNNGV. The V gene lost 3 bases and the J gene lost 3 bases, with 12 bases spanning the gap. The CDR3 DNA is TGTGCCAGCAGCTTGGGCGGGTTTGGCTACGAGCAGTACTTC. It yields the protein CASSLGGFGYEQYF.

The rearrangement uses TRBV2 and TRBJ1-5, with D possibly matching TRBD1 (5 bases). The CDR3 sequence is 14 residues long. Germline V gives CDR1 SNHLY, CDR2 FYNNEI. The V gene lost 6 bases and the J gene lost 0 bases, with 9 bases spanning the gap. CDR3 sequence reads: CASRAGFSNQPQHF. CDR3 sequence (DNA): TGTGCCAGCAGGGCAGGGTTTAGCAATCAGCCCCAGCATTTT.

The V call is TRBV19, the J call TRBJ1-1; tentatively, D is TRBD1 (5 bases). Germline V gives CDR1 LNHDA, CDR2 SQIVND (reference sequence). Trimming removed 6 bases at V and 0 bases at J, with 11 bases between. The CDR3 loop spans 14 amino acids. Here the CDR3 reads CASRPRALNTEAFF. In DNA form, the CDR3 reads TGTGCCAGTAGACCCAGGGCTTTGAACACTGAAGCTTTCTTT.

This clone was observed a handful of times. CDR3: CASSLGGQGATDTQYF. CDR3 sequence (DNA): TGTGCCAGCAGCTTAGGGGGACAGGGGGCAACAGATACGCAGTATTTT. The chain is built from TRBV7-9 and TRBJ2-3; 12 bases map to TRBD1. With V trimmed by 1 base and J by 3 bases, 2 bases remained unmatched. CDR1 is SEHNR, CDR2 FQNEAQ, per germline (reference sequence). The length of the CDR3 is 16 residues.

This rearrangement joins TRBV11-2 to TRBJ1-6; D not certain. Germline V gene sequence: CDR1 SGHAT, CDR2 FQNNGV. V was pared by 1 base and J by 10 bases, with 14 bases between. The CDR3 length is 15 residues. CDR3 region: CASSLGTGSGSPLHF. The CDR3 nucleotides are TGTGCCAGCAGCTTAGGTACCGGTTCGGGATCACCCCTCCACTTT.

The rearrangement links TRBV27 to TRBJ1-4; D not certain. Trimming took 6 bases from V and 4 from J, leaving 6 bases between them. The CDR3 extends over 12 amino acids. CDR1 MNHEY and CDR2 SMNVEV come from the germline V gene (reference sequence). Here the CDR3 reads CASRARNEKLFF. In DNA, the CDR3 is TGTGCCAGCAGAGCTCGTAATGAAAAACTGTTTTTT.

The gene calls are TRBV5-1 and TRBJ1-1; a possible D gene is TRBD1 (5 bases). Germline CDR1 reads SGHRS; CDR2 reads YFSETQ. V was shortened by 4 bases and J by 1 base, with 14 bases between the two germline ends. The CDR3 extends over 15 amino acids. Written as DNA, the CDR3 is TGCGCCAGCAGCCTGCCTCGACAGTCGAACACTGAAGCTTTCTTT. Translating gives CASSLPRQSNTEAFF.

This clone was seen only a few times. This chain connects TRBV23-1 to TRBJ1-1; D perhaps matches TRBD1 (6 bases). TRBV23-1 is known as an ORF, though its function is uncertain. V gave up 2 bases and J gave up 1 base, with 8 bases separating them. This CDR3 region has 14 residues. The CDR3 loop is CASSQGGQNTEAFF. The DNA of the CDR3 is TGCGCCAGCAGTCAAGGGGGCCAGAACACTGAAGCTTTCTTT.

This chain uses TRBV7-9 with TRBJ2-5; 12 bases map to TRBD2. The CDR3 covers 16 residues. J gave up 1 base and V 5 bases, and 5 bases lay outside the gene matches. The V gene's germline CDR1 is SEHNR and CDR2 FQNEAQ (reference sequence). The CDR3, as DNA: TGTGCCAGCAGCCCGGGACTAGCGGGTCGCCAAGAGACCCAGTACTTC. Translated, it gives CASSPGLAGRQETQYF.

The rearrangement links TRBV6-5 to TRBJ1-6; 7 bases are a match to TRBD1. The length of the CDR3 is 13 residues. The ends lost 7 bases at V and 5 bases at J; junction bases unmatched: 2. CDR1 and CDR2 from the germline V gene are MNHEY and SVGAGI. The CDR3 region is CASKTGNNSPLHF. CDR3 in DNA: TGTGCCAGCAAGACAGGGAATAATTCACCCCTCCACTTT.

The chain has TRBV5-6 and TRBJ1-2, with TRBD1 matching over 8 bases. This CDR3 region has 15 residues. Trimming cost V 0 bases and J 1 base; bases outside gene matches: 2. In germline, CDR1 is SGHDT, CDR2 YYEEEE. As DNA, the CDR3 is TGTGCCAGCAGCTTGGCCGGACAGGGTAACTATGGCTACACCTTC. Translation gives CASSLAGQGNYGYTF.

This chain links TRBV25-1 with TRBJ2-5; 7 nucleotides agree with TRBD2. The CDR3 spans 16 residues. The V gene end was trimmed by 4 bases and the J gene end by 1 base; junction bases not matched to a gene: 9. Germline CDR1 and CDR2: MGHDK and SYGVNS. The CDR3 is CASSAHGLAAQETQYF. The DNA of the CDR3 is TGTGCCAGCAGTGCGCACGGGCTAGCGGCCCAAGAGACCCAGTACTTC.